The 20 T cell receptor beta chains given below trace back to one sample, sequenced in a study of T-cell memory formation after mild COVID-19. TCRdb recomputed calls from the 5' RACE reads with MiXCR, one row per CDR3 protein. Among roughly 200,000 distinct CDR3 sequences listed, roughly 23% were seen once. Source material: PBMCs or a T cell subset sorted from them (not recorded which). The origin of the receptors is an adult woman who had mild COVID-19 (a few samples of this study predate the infection). Cell type and time point are not known.

This clonotype is a singleton in its sample. The chain couples TRBV12-3 or TRBV12-4 to TRBJ2-7; D is uncertain. This CDR3 spans 13 amino acids. Trimming left V 6 bases short and J 4 bases short, with 13 bases between. The CDR3 loop is CASSFRRQYEQYF. The DNA of the CDR3 is TGTGCCAGCAGCTTCCGACGGCAATACGAGCAGTACTTC.

In its sample, this clonotype was seen a few times. V and J are TRBV9 and TRBJ2-1, with D perhaps TRBD2 (7 bases). The V gene lost 5 bases and the J gene lost 0 bases, with 15 bases spanning the gap. Germline V CDR1 and CDR2: SGDLS, YYNGEE. The CDR3 extends over 16 amino acids. The DNA for the CDR3 is TGTGCCAGCAGTGGGGGGGGCCGGGGCTCCTACAATGAGCAGTTCTTC. As protein: CASSGGGRGSYNEQFF.

This clonotype was counted only a few times. This chain uses TRBV30 with TRBJ2-3; D possibly corresponds to TRBD2 (6 bases). The germline V and J ends were trimmed by 2 bases and 2 bases, with 11 bases remaining between them. The CDR3 consists of 14 residues. CDR1 GTSNPN and CDR2 SVGIG come from the germline V gene (reference sequence). This CDR3 is CAWSSSAITDTQYF. CDR3 nucleotide sequence: TGTGCCTGGAGTTCTAGCGCGATCACAGATACGCAGTATTTT.

This clonotype was found a few times. V and J are TRBV19 and TRBJ2-2, with D perhaps TRBD1 or TRBD2 (5 bases each). Germline values: CDR1 LNHDA, CDR2 SQIVND (reference sequence). CDR3 length: 14 amino acids. The germline V and J ends were trimmed by 6 bases and 4 bases, with 12 bases remaining between them. The CDR3 DNA follows: TGTGCCAGTAGGCAGGGCGGAGGCACCGGGGAGCTGTTTTTT. It yields the protein CASRQGGGTGELFF.

This clonotype was detected only a few times. The chain is built from TRBV12-3 or TRBV12-4 and TRBJ1-4; TRBD1 might be the D (6 bases). The CDR3 is made up of 14 amino acids. V lost 5 bases, J lost 6 bases, and 13 bases lay in between. The CDR3 sequence: CASSEPGEDEKLFF. CDR3 DNA sequence: TGTGCCAGCAGTGAGCCAGGGGAAGATGAAAAACTGTTTTTT.

This clonotype was seen a single time. The chain couples TRBV7-9 to TRBJ1-2; D uncertain. V lost 1 base and J lost 3, with 15 bases in between. The CDR3 has 16 amino acids. Germline CDR1 SEHNR, CDR2 FQNEAQ (reference sequence). Here the CDR3 reads CASSLGNVGRHYGYTF. The CDR3 coding sequence is TGTGCCAGCAGCTTAGGTAACGTCGGACGGCACTATGGCTACACCTTC.

A few counts support this clonotype. The rearrangement uses TRBV7-9 and TRBJ2-1; D not certain. Germline V gene data show CDR1 as SEHNR and CDR2 as FQNEAQ (reference sequence). With 4 bases removed from V and 1 base from J, the gap between germline ends came to 5 bases. The CDR3 covers 13 residues. The CDR3 spells CASSSESYNEQFF. Here the CDR3 DNA reads TGTGCCAGCAGCTCCGAATCCTACAATGAGCAGTTCTTC.

This clonotype occurred a few times. The J gene is TRBJ1-1, the V gene TRBV20-1; 9 positions match TRBD1. The germline V gene has CDR1 DFQATT and CDR2 SNEGSKA (reference sequence). The CDR3 is made up of 14 amino acids. J was trimmed by 3 bases and V by 3 bases; bases with no gene match: 5. CDR3 sequence: CSARPGDRDTEAFF. In nucleotides, the CDR3 is TGCAGTGCTAGGCCGGGGGACAGGGACACTGAAGCTTTCTTT.

The V gene is TRBV27, the J gene TRBJ2-7, with D maybe TRBD1 (6 bases). Germline CDR1 and CDR2: MNHEY and SMNVEV (reference sequence). The germline V and J ends were trimmed by 6 bases and 4 bases, with 13 bases remaining between them. This CDR3 contains 13 residues. The CDR3 loop is CASRDRGNYEQYF. The CDR3 nucleotides are TGTGCCAGCAGGGATAGGGGGAATTACGAGCAGTACTTC.

This chain uses TRBV12-3 or TRBV12-4 with TRBJ1-4; 9 bases are a match to TRBD1. J was trimmed by 7 bases and V by 5 bases; bases with no gene match: 5. This CDR3 has 14 residues. The CDR3, as DNA: TGTGCCAGCAGTACCGGGACAGGGCGTGAAAAACTGTTTTTT. Its protein product is CASSTGTGREKLFF.

This clonotype was observed a few times. This chain connects TRBV20-1 to TRBJ2-1; possible D gene TRBD2, 5 bases. Per germline, CDR1 DFQATT and CDR2 SNEGSKA (reference sequence). This CDR3 has 17 amino acids. Trimming shortened V by 3 bases and J by 5 bases, and 23 bases separated the two germline ends. The CDR3 region is CSASGEDQVNYDNEQFF. Written as DNA, the CDR3 is TGCAGTGCTAGCGGGGAAGATCAGGTGAACTACGACAATGAGCAGTTCTTC.

The chain carries TRBV11-2 and TRBJ2-7; a possible D gene is TRBD2 (5 bases). CDR1 and CDR2 from the germline V gene are SGHAT and FQNNGV. V gave up 4 bases and J gave up 2 bases, with 9 bases separating them. The CDR3 extends over 13 amino acids. As DNA, the CDR3 is TGTGCCAGCAGCTCGAGCGGAGCCTACGAGCAGTACTTC. The encoded protein is CASSSSGAYEQYF.

This clonotype has only a few counts. The gene calls are TRBV7-3 and TRBJ2-3; D is unclear. The CDR3 loop spans 11 amino acids. Per germline, CDR1 SGHTA and CDR2 FQGTGA. Between the trimmed V and J ends, which lost 11 bases and 4 bases, there was a span of 10 bases. CDR3 amino acids: CAVPSADTQYF. DNA for the CDR3: TGTGCCGTCCCGTCGGCAGATACGCAGTATTTT. Supplemented by reference TRBV7-3 and TRBJ2-3, the full variable domain reads GAGVSQTPSNKVTEKGKYVELRCDPISGHTALYWYRQSLGQGPEFLIYFQGTGAADDSGLPNDRFFAVRPEGSVSTLKIQRTERGDSAVYLCAVPSADTQYFGPGTRLTVL.

The V call is TRBV9, the J call TRBJ1-2, with D hard to call. Per germline, CDR1 SGDLS and CDR2 YYNGEE. This CDR3 has 16 residues. Trimming removed 3 bases at V and 4 bases at J, with 19 bases between. The CDR3 loop is CASSAHRSGSVYGYTF. For the CDR3, the DNA is TGTGCCAGCAGCGCCCACCGGAGTGGAAGTGTCTATGGCTACACCTTC. Complete variable domain (other parts from reference TRBV9 and TRBJ1-2): DSGVTQTPKHLITATGQRVTLRCSPRSGDLSVYWYQQSLDQGLQFLIQYYNGEERAKGNILERFSAQQFPDLHSELNLSSLELGDSALYFCASSAHRSGSVYGYTFGSGTRLTVV.

V and J are TRBV2 and TRBJ1-4; 10 bases map to TRBD1. Germline V lookup: CDR1 SNHLY, CDR2 FYNNEI. The CDR3 loop spans 20 amino acids. V dropped 6 bases and J dropped 3; count of bases not matched to a gene: 19. The CDR3 nucleotides read TGTGCCAGCAGCGATACGGGGCCGACAGGGGGCCTAAGGGCTAATGAAAAACTGTTTTTT. Encoded protein: CASSDTGPTGGLRANEKLFF. The variable domain in full, completed from reference TRBV2 and TRBJ1-4, reads EPEVTQTPSHQVTQMGQEVILRCVPISNHLYFYWYRQILGQKVEFLVSFYNNEISEKSEIFDDQFSVERPDGSNFTLKIRSTKLEDSAMYFCASSDTGPTGGLRANEKLFFGSGTQLSVL.

This clonotype was counted between two and nine times. The CDR3 reads CSVVPSGTSSYEQYF. The CDR3 nucleotides are TGCAGCGTTGTTCCGTCCGGGACTAGTTCCTACGAGCAGTACTTC. This chain joins TRBV29-1 and TRBJ2-7; 8 bases fit TRBD2. CDR3 size: 15 residues. Trimming cost V 4 bases and J 1 base; bases outside gene matches: 9. CDR1 is SQVTM and CDR2 is ANQGSEA in the germline V gene.

This clonotype is classed as medium-sized (0.01 to 0.1%). This chain joins TRBV2 and TRBJ2-1; D unclear. The CDR3 has 16 residues. Per germline, CDR1 SNHLY and CDR2 FYNNEI. V dropped 0 bases and J dropped 0 bases, with 9 bases sitting between them. The CDR3 loop reads CASSEATRVSYNEQFF. CDR3 nucleotide sequence: TGTGCCAGCAGTGAAGCGACAAGGGTCTCCTACAATGAGCAGTTCTTC.

This clonotype was picked up a small number of times. The genes are TRBV4-1 and TRBJ2-1; D possibly corresponds to TRBD1 (5 bases). Trimming left V 2 bases short and J 10 bases short, with 18 bases between. CDR3 size: 15 residues. Germline CDR1 and CDR2: MGHRA and YSYEKL. The CDR3 DNA is TGCGCCAGCAGCCAATTGGTAGGGGCGGCCCCAGAGCAGTTCTTC. Translating gives CASSQLVGAAPEQFF.

The table lists this clonotype with a few counts. V usage is TRBV15 and J usage is TRBJ2-7; D perhaps matches TRBD1 (5 bases). V lost 4 bases and J 1 base, leaving 8 bases between the germline ends. The germline CDR1 and CDR2 sequences are LNHNV and YYDKDF (reference sequence). The CDR3 contains 13 residues. This CDR3 reads CATSTRESYEQYF. CDR3 nucleotide sequence: TGTGCCACCAGCACCAGGGAATCCTACGAGCAGTACTTC.

There are many counts of this clonotype. This chain uses TRBV4-2 with TRBJ2-7, with a possible D match to TRBD1 (6 bases). The CDR3 is 15 residues long. Germline V CDR1 and CDR2: LGHNA, YNFKEQ. Trimming removed 0 bases from V and 2 bases from J, with 11 bases in between. The CDR3 nucleotides are TGTGCCAGCAGCCAAGAAGAGGGGGTCACCTACGAGCAGTACTTC. It is translated as CASSQEEGVTYEQYF.